This is a list of T cell receptor beta chains from one sample in a study of CD8 T cells in Susac syndrome. TCRdb processed the immunoSEQ multiplex PCR reads anew with MiXCR; each CDR3 protein has one entry. The top ten hold roughly 0.09% of the sample, which has around 230,000 distinct CDR3 sequences, roughly 96% seen once. The specimen was CD4+ T cells from PBMCs. All receptors come from a human donor with multiple sclerosis. The CDR3 runs from the conserved cysteine through the conserved F or W. D genes are given only for firm matches. Rows give clone size only sometimes, using once, few, many, or a class for an expanded clone.

D gene	V gene	J gene	CDR3 length	clone size	CDR3 DNA	CDR3 protein
-	TRBV20-1	TRBJ1-2	15	once	TGCAGTGCTAGAGATGGGGTCGCACGGAGCTATGGCTACACCTTC	CSARDGVARSYGYTF
-	TRBV15	TRBJ1-2	14	-	TGTGCCACCAGCAGTCAACAGGGCTGGGATGGCTACACCTTC	CATSSQQGWDGYTF
-	TRBV5-4	TRBJ1-6	14	-	TGTGCCAGCAGTCAGGCGGGAAATAATTCACCCCTCCACTTT	CASSQAGNNSPLHF
-	TRBV6-6	TRBJ2-5	15	-	TGTGCCAGCTCTGTTGAGGGGGGGCCCTCGAGGACCCAGTACTTC	CASSVEGGPSRTQYF
-	TRBV28	TRBJ2-3	18	-	TGTGCCAGCAGTTTATTCGGGAGGGGGACAGGGACAACAGATACGCAGTATTTT	CASSLFGRGTGTTDTQYF
TRBD2	TRBV5-1	TRBJ2-3	16	-	TGCGCCAGCAGCTTCACTAGCGGGAGGACCACGGATACGCAGTATTTT	CASSFTSGRTTDTQYF
-	TRBV4-1	TRBJ2-1	15	-	TGCGCCAGCAGCTATGACCCGGACTCCCGGAATGAGCAGTTCTTC	CASSYDPDSRNEQFF
-	TRBV12-3/TRBV12-4	TRBJ1-2	12	-	TGTGCCAGCAGTTTGCCGGGGTATGGCTACACCTTC	CASSLPGYGYTF
-	TRBV20-1	TRBJ1-1	13	-	TGCAGTGCTAGTGGGGGTTTGAACACTGAAGCTTTCTTT	CSASGGLNTEAFF
-	TRBV3-1	TRBJ1-3	15	-	TGTGCCAGCAGCCAAGCTGGGGGGCTACCAGGCACCATATATTTT	CASSQAGGLPGTIYF
TRBD2	TRBV29-1	TRBJ2-3	18	-	TGCAGTTCCTCCGCCCGGACTAGCGGGAGGTTCGGCACAGATACGCAGTATTTT	CSSSARTSGRFGTDTQYF
-	TRBV9	TRBJ1-6	13	-	TGTGCCAGCAGCGTATTACGGGACTCACCCCTCCACTTT	CASSVLRDSPLHF
TRBD1	TRBV7-9	TRBJ1-2	16	-	TGTGCCAGCAGTGACCTCGGACCGACAGGGCGGGATGGCTACACCTTC	CASSDLGPTGRDGYTF
-	TRBV6-6	TRBJ1-2	14	-	TGTGCCAGCAGTACGCGGACTGGAAACTATGGCTACACCTTC	CASSTRTGNYGYTF
-	TRBV29-1	TRBJ1-2	12	-	TGCAGCGTTAGTAGTTCTGACTATGGCTACACCTTC	CSVSSSDYGYTF
-	TRBV29-1	TRBJ2-3	13	-	TGCAGCGTTAAAGGGGACCTCGCAGATACGCAGTATTTT	CSVKGDLADTQYF
TRBD1	TRBV13	TRBJ1-2	14	-	TGTGCCAGCAGCTACGGGACAGACCACTATGGCTACACCTTC	CASSYGTDHYGYTF
TRBD2	TRBV29-1	TRBJ2-1	13	-	TGCAGCGTTGCCCGTCTAGCGGCCAATGAGCAGTTCTTC	CSVARLAANEQFF
-	TRBV29-1	TRBJ2-1	16	-	TGCAGCGTTGAGAGTAGACAGCGTCATAGTCGGGATGAGCAGTTCTTC	CSVESRQRHSRDEQFF
TRBD1	TRBV20-1	TRBJ2-7	15	-	TGCAGTGCTACTTGGACAGGGCTAAACTCCTACGAGCAGTACTTC	CSATWTGLNSYEQYF
-	TRBV20-1	TRBJ1-5	14	-	TGCAGTGCTAGAATCGCAGGGGACAATCAGCCCCAGCATTTT	CSARIAGDNQPQHF
TRBD1	TRBV27	TRBJ2-5	16	-	TGTGCCAGCAGTCTTACCTCGACAGGGGGCCACGAGACCCAGTACTTC	CASSLTSTGGHETQYF
-	TRBV5-4	TRBJ2-3	16	-	TGTGCCAGCAGCTCACGCGGGGCAGGGGGAGCAGATACGCAGTATTTT	CASSSRGAGGADTQYF
-	TRBV29-1	TRBJ2-5	12	-	TGCAGCGGGGGGCGGACGGTCGAGACCCAGTACTTC	CSGGRTVETQYF
-	TRBV30	TRBJ2-3	12	-	TGTGCCGGCAGGGTATCAGCAGATACGCAGTATTTT	CAGRVSADTQYF
-	TRBV5-1	TRBJ2-7	11	-	TGCGCCAGCAGCTTGGAGAGCGAGCAGTACTTC	CASSLESEQYF
-	TRBV25-1	TRBJ2-1	15	-	TGTGCCAGCAGTGAAATCCTGGGGTCCTACAATGAGCAGTTCTTC	CASSEILGSYNEQFF
TRBD1	TRBV5-6	TRBJ2-3	14	-	TGTGCCAGCAGCCAAGGACAGGGGACCGATACGCAGTATTTT	CASSQGQGTDTQYF
TRBD2	TRBV2	TRBJ2-1	11	-	TGTGCCAGCAGCCTCGGGACTAGTCAGTTCTTC	CASSLGTSQFF